Sequencing of this TCR beta chain was carried out in a study of T cell responses to AZD1222 COVID-19 vaccine. This clone has only a few counts. Its target is not known. The CDR3 spans 13 residues. Germline CDR1 and CDR2: MNHEY and SVGEGT. V was clipped by 5 bases and J by 3 bases, with 10 bases between them. Findings and caveats of the study: Rises in breadth and depth of Spike-specific TCRs came after two AZD1222 doses. Repertoires were collected only later (after the peak T cell response had occurred).

TCRdb's copy holds only in-frame clones and misses some; the assay was immunoSEQ multiplex PCR. Among some 140,000 clones listed, 88% were seen once. The chain links TRBV6-2 or TRBV6-3 to TRBJ1-2; maybe TRBD1 (6 bases). The source material was peripheral blood, sampled 28 days after the second AZD1222 dose. The TCR was taken from an adult who received the AZD1222 COVID-19 vaccine. The CDR3 DNA reads TGTGCCAGCAGTCCGGACAGCTACTATGGCTACACCTTC. Encoded protein: CASSPDSYYGYTF.